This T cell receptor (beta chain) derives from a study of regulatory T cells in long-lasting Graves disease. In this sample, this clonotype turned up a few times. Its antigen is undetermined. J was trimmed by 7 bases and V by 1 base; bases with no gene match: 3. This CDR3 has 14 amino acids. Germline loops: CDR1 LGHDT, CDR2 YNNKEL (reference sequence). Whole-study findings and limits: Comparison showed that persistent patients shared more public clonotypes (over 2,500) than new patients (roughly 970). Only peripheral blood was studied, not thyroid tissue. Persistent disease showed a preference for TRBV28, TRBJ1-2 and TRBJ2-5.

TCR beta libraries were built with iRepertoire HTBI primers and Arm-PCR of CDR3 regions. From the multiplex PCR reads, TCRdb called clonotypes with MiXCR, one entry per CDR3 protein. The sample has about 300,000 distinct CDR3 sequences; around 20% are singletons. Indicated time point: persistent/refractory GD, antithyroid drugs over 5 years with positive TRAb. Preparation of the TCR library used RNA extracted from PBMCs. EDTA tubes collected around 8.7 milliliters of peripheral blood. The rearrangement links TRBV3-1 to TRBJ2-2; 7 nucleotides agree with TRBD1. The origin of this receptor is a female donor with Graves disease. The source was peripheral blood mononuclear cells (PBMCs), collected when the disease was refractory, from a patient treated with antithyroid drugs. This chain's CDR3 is CASSQADRDGELFF. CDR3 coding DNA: TGTGCCAGCAGCCAAGCCGACAGGGACGGGGAGCTGTTTTTT.